This T cell receptor (beta chain) emerged from a study of shared clonotypes between healthy human individuals. Study information: Each donor's CD4 naive and CD4 memory cells filled three plates apiece, CD8 naive two, and CD8 memory one.

Study observations and caveats: Clonotypes not shared had lower generation probabilities than those common to all four donors. What rarefaction showed was incomplete sorted-subset sequencing despite large depth. Richness estimates generally favored naive over memory subsets.

Libraries were prepared by immunoSEQ multiplex PCR; TCRdb keeps only in-frame clonotypes and omits some of them. The sample includes some 1 million clones, about 75% of them seen just once. This clone was seen only once. As yet, its antigen is unknown. The V gene end was trimmed by 5 bases and the J gene end by 2 bases; junction bases not matched to a gene: 5. The CDR3 extends over 15 amino acids. Germline V CDR1 and CDR2: SEHNR, FQNEAQ (reference sequence). Source material: memory CD4+ T cells sorted from blood. Specified subset: CD45RA-negative fraction. The source is a man aged 18 to 29 in good health. The gene calls are TRBV7-9 and TRBJ2-7, with 11 bases aligning to TRBD2. The CDR3 bases are TGTGCCAGCAGCCGAGGGACTAGCGGAACCTACGAGCAGTACTTC. It specifies CASSRGTSGTYEQYF.